Following are 11 T cell receptor beta chains from one sample sequenced in a study of OX40 agonist ivuxolimab in advanced cancers. The repertoire was sequenced with immunoSEQ multiplex PCR; TCRdb's copy has only in-frame clones and lacks some. The repertoire consists of 70,000 to 85,000 clones, with 84% occurring once and the leading ten covering about 2.1%. Material: CD4+ or CD8+ T cells sorted from blood, obtained in a trial of the OX40 agonist ivuxolimab. Receptor source: an adult with an advanced solid tumor such as melanoma, head and neck, liver or kidney cancer.

The J gene is TRBJ1-1, the V gene TRBV5-1; D gene uncertain. Germline V gene sequence: CDR1 SGHRS, CDR2 YFSETQ. The CDR3 has 13 residues. The V and J ends lost 0 bases and 5 bases respectively, with 8 bases between them. This CDR3 reads CASSLEALTEAFF. CDR3 DNA sequence: TGCGCCAGCAGCTTGGAGGCCCTTACTGAAGCTTTCTTT.

This chain links TRBV7-9 with TRBJ1-2, with D maybe TRBD1 (6 bases). Trimming took 8 bases from V and 3 from J, leaving 16 bases between them. The CDR3 is made up of 14 amino acids. The germline V gene has CDR1 SEHNR and CDR2 FQNEAQ (reference sequence). CDR3 coding DNA: TGTGCCAGCGGGGGGGCAGGACTCTACTATGGCTACACCTTC. The encoded protein is CASGGAGLYYGYTF.

J is TRBJ1-3 and V is TRBV6-5; D might be TRBD1 (5 bases). CDR1 MNHEY and CDR2 SVGAGI come from the germline V gene. This CDR3 comprises 15 residues. V was cut by 2 bases and J by 4 bases, with 12 bases left in between. This CDR3 reads CASSYGGGAGNTIYF. The CDR3 DNA reads as TGTGCCAGCAGTTACGGAGGAGGGGCCGGAAACACCATATATTTT.

V is TRBV4-1 and J is TRBJ1-6; tentatively, D is TRBD1 (5 bases). Trimming removed 4 bases at V and 9 bases at J, with 13 bases between. This CDR3 contains 14 residues. CDR1 MGHRA and CDR2 YSYEKL come from the germline V gene. The CDR3 DNA reads as TGCGCCAGCAGCCCGGGGGAACTTGGTTCACCCCTCCACTTT. Its protein is CASSPGELGSPLHF.

The rearrangement joins TRBV29-1 to TRBJ1-1; D gene ambiguous. Germline CDR1 and CDR2: SQVTM and ANQGSEA. There are 11 residues in the CDR3. Deletions cut 2 bases from V and 4 bases from J, with 5 bases between. The CDR3 DNA reads TGCAGCGTTGAAACAGCCACTGAAGCTTTCTTT. Translation gives CSVETATEAFF. The full variable domain, completed using reference TRBV29-1 and TRBJ1-1, is SAVISQKPSRDICQRGTSLTIQCQVDSQVTMMFWYRQQPGQSLTLIATANQGSEATYESGFVIDKFPISRPNLTFSTLTVSNMSPEDSSIYLCSVETATEAFFGQGTRLTVV.

The V gene is TRBV28, the J gene TRBJ2-3; the match to TRBD2 covers 10 bases. The CDR3 extends over 15 amino acids. V dropped 1 base and J dropped 4; count of bases not matched to a gene: 2. CDR1 is MDHEN, CDR2 SYDVKM, per germline. CDR3 DNA: TGTGCCAGCAGTTTATCTCTAGCGGGAGCAGATACGCAGTATTTT. Translation: CASSLSLAGADTQYF.

The V call is TRBV7-8, the J call TRBJ1-5; D gene uncertain. Per germline, CDR1 SGHVS and CDR2 FQNEAQ. The CDR3 totals 13 residues. V lost 0 bases to trimming and J lost 3 bases, with 3 bases between them. The CDR3 here is CASSLANNQPQHF. As DNA, the CDR3 is TGTGCCAGCAGCTTAGCTAACAATCAGCCCCAGCATTTT.

The chain joins TRBV30 to TRBJ2-1; 8 bases are shared with TRBD2. This CDR3 is 14 amino acids long. The V gene end was trimmed by 3 bases and the J gene end by 7 bases; junction bases not matched to a gene: 8. The germline V gene encodes CDR1 GTSNPN and CDR2 SVGIG (reference sequence). CDR3 amino acids: CAWRGLGERNEQFF. CDR3 coding DNA: TGTGCCTGGAGGGGACTAGGGGAGAGAAATGAGCAGTTCTTC. The variable domain in full, with the rest retrieved from reference TRBV30 and TRBJ2-1, is SQTIHQWPATLVQPVGSPLSLECTVEGTSNPNLYWYRQAAGRGLQLLFYSVGIGQISSEVPQNLSASRPQDRQFILSSKKLLLSDSGFYLCAWRGLGERNEQFFGPGTRLTVL.

The chain couples TRBV2 to TRBJ2-3; D call uncertain. The V and J ends lost 2 bases and 13 bases respectively, with 10 bases between them. The germline V gene has CDR1 SNHLY and CDR2 FYNNEI. CDR3 length equals 11 residues. CDR3 region: CASSETYKEYF. The CDR3 DNA sequence: TGTGCCAGCAGTGAAACCTATAAGGAGTATTTT.

The chain uses TRBV28 and TRBJ1-3; D possibly corresponds to TRBD1 (5 bases). Trimming removed 4 bases at V and 8 bases at J, with 12 bases between. This CDR3 spans 13 amino acids. Germline values: CDR1 MDHEN, CDR2 SYDVKM. The CDR3 sequence is CASSWGADHTIYF. In DNA form, the CDR3 reads TGTGCCAGCAGTTGGGGCGCCGACCACACCATATATTTT.

The chain employs TRBV5-4 and TRBJ2-7; no reliable D call. V shed 0 bases and J shed 5 bases, with 15 bases lying between them. This CDR3 contains 15 residues. Germline V lookup: CDR1 SGHNT, CDR2 YYREEE (reference sequence). Here the CDR3 DNA reads TGTGCCAGCAGCTTGGCCGGGCTAGTAGGCCACGAGCAGTACTTC. Its protein product is CASSLAGLVGHEQYF.